A single sample is the source of the 5 T cell receptor beta chains below, sequenced in a study of cytomegalovirus exposure and HLA in healthy donors (dated by TCRdb to 2016 to 2017). Library creation used the immunoSEQ multiplex PCR assay. A mixture of 60 forward primers for TCR Vbeta segments and 13 reverse primers for TCR Jbeta segments was used in the multiplex PCR. Imported from immuneACCESS, the table was reduced by TCRdb to in-frame sequences with V and J called. These copies leave out some clones; in studies compared against another copy, an unresolved V gene accounts for under half, and the cause of the remainder is not known. The sample yields 150,000 to 200,000 clones; 60% to 80% were counted once. The ten largest clones represent less than 9.5% of the sample. Sequences were obtained from PBMCs. The origin of the receptors is a woman in her forties in good health and CMV-seropositive.

This clone has only one observation. The CDR3 region is CASGSQLGGVTFF. The CDR3, as DNA: TGTGCTAGTGGTTCTCAATTGGGGGGAGTCACGTTCTTC. The genes are TRBV12-5 and TRBJ2-1, with D possibly being TRBD2 (6 bases). There are 13 residues in the CDR3. Trimming took off 4 bases at V and 15 bases at J, with 19 bases between the two ends. Germline-derived CDR1 and CDR2 are LGHNT and FRNRAP.

This chain uses TRBV6-4 with TRBJ2-1; 12 bases agree with TRBD2. The CDR3 totals 14 residues. CDR1 is MRHNA and CDR2 is SNTAGT in the germline V gene. J lost 9 bases, V lost 0 bases, and 0 bases had no gene match. The CDR3 DNA follows: TGTGCCAGCAGTGACTCACTAGCGGGAGGTGAGCAGTTCTTC. Protein: CASSDSLAGGEQFF.

This clone was observed a handful of times. The V and J genes are TRBV28 and TRBJ2-3; D call uncertain. The germline gives CDR1 MDHEN, CDR2 SYDVKM. V was pared by 4 bases and J by 4 bases, with 21 bases between. This CDR3 spans 17 amino acids. For the CDR3, the DNA is TGTGCCAGCAGTTCCCCCCGGGTCACCTCTAACCCAGATACGCAGTATTTT. This codes for CASSSPRVTSNPDTQYF. The full variable domain, with the rest looked up from reference TRBV28 and TRBJ2-3, is DVKVTQSSRYLVKRTGEKVFLECVQDMDHENMFWYRQDPGLGLRLIYFSYDVKMKEKGDIPEGYSVSREKKERFSLILESASTNQTSMYLCASSSPRVTSNPDTQYFGPGTRLTVL.

J is TRBJ2-5 and V is TRBV7-6; unclear D gene. Germline V gives CDR1 SGHVS, CDR2 FNYEAQ. The CDR3 spans 12 residues. Between the trimmed V and J ends, which lost 1 base and 5 bases, there was a span of 5 bases. CDR3 sequence: CASSLVGETQYF. The CDR3 DNA is TGTGCCAGCAGCTTAGTTGGCGAGACCCAGTACTTC.

CDR3 in amino acids: CASSSRQPLSGANVLTF. As DNA, the CDR3 is TGTGCCAGCAGTTCCAGACAGCCACTCTCTGGGGCCAACGTCCTGACTTTC. The chain is built from TRBV7-8 and TRBJ2-6; D perhaps matches TRBD1 (5 bases). The ends were cut back, 6 bases at V and 0 bases at J, with 15 bases in the middle. Germline loops: CDR1 SGHVS, CDR2 FQNEAQ. The length of the CDR3 is 17 residues.